The T cell receptor (beta chain) described here comes from a study of blood T cell repertoires in COVID-19. Study-level information: T cells, B-cell-depleted T cells, or PBMCs provided the cDNA or gDNA that served as material.

Libraries were prepared by immunoSEQ multiplex PCR; TCRdb keeps only in-frame clonotypes and omits some of them. The sample has 110,000 to 150,000 clones; 70% to 85% are singletons. Trimming removed 1 base at V and 0 bases at J, with 17 bases between. CDR1 is SGDLS, CDR2 YYNGEE, per germline. This CDR3 is 18 amino acids long. The source is a man in his sixties with acute or convalescent COVID-19. The sequencing input was peripheral blood. The V gene is TRBV9, the J gene TRBJ1-5, with TRBD1 as a possible D gene (6 bases). As DNA, the CDR3 is TGTGCCAGCAGCGTACCTAACAGGGACCGCTATAGCAATCAGCCCCAGCATTTT. Translating it yields CASSVPNRDRYSNQPQHF.